A selection of T cell receptor beta chains follows, all from one sample in a study of blood T cells in healthy people across ages. TCRdb independently ran MiXCR on the 5' RACE reads; one entry per CDR3 protein. This table holds roughly 650,000 distinct CDR3 sequences, roughly 32% found once. The sequenced material came from blood. Receptors were obtained from a woman older than 75 in good health. Both conserved end residues are part of each CDR3. A D gene is named only where the DNA matches it firmly. A clone size is listed for some rows: how often the clone was seen (once, few, many), or a class if it is expanded.

j_gene: TRBJ1-6
d_gene: TRBD1
v_gene: TRBV6-2/TRBV6-3
len: 15
abundance: few
CDR3aa: CASRKSTGWDSPLHF
CDR3nt: TGTGCCAGCAGAAAATCGACAGGGTGGGATTCACCCCTCCACTTT

j_gene: TRBJ2-3
d_gene: TRBD2
v_gene: TRBV4-2
len: 17
abundance: few
CDR3aa: CASSQEGAGGQTDTQYF
CDR3nt: TGTGCCAGCAGCCAAGAGGGGGCGGGGGGGCAGACAGATACGCAGTATTTT

j_gene: TRBJ2-1
d_gene: .
v_gene: TRBV6-1
len: 13
abundance: many
CDR3aa: CASSFGHIGEQFF
CDR3nt: TGTGCCAGCAGCTTTGGACATATCGGTGAGCAGTTCTTC

j_gene: TRBJ1-5
d_gene: TRBD1
v_gene: TRBV20-1
len: 14
abundance: few
CDR3aa: CSASGGRGRQPQHF
CDR3nt: TGCAGTGCTTCAGGGGGTAGGGGGCGACAGCCCCAGCATTTT

j_gene: TRBJ1-1
d_gene: .
v_gene: TRBV29-1
len: 15
abundance: few
CDR3aa: CSVPLGGGMNTEAFF
CDR3nt: TGCAGCGTCCCCCTTGGAGGGGGGATGAACACTGAAGCTTTCTTT

j_gene: TRBJ1-2
d_gene: .
v_gene: TRBV21-1
len: 16
abundance: many
CDR3aa: CASSPLIRILGYGYTF
CDR3nt: TGTGCCAGCAGCCCCCTTATTCGGATTTTAGGCTATGGCTACACCTTC

j_gene: TRBJ1-6
d_gene: TRBD1
v_gene: TRBV3-1
len: 14
abundance: few
CDR3aa: CASSPDRGRFPLHF
CDR3nt: TGTGCCAGCAGCCCAGACAGGGGCCGATTCCCCCTCCACTTT

j_gene: TRBJ2-5
d_gene: TRBD2
v_gene: TRBV3-1
len: 17
abundance: many
CDR3aa: CASSREGTSGGRETQYF
CDR3nt: TGTGCCAGCAGCCGAGAGGGGACTAGCGGGGGACGAGAGACCCAGTACTTC

j_gene: TRBJ1-1
d_gene: .
v_gene: TRBV10-3
len: 14
abundance: .
CDR3aa: CAIRTGPSNTEAFF
CDR3nt: TGTGCCATCAGGACCGGACCCTCTAACACTGAAGCTTTCTTT

j_gene: TRBJ2-3
d_gene: .
v_gene: TRBV5-6
len: 19
abundance: .
CDR3aa: CVSSEEGTRELSGTDTQYF
CDR3nt: TGTGTCAGCAGCGAAGAAGGGACAAGGGAGCTCTCCGGGACAGATACGCAGTATTTT

j_gene: TRBJ1-5
d_gene: .
v_gene: TRBV4-3
len: 16
abundance: many
CDR3aa: CASSQTRGVGNQPQHF
CDR3nt: TGCGCCAGCAGCCAGACGCGAGGGGTGGGCAATCAGCCCCAGCATTTT

j_gene: TRBJ1-6
d_gene: TRBD1
v_gene: TRBV10-3
len: 15
abundance: .
CDR3aa: CAISLDRDYNSPLHF
CDR3nt: TGTGCCATCAGTTTAGACAGGGACTATAATTCACCCCTCCACTTT

j_gene: TRBJ2-3
d_gene: .
v_gene: TRBV5-5
len: 16
abundance: .
CDR3aa: CASSLESSFSTDTQYF
CDR3nt: TGTGCCAGCAGCTTGGAATCATCCTTTAGCACAGATACGCAGTATTTT

j_gene: TRBJ2-3
d_gene: TRBD2
v_gene: TRBV2
len: 15
abundance: .
CDR3aa: CASRDGGARTDTQYF
CDR3nt: TGTGCCAGCAGAGACGGGGGGGCCCGCACAGATACGCAGTATTTT

j_gene: TRBJ2-2
d_gene: .
v_gene: TRBV7-9
len: 16
abundance: .
CDR3aa: CASSLRTGGWTGELFF
CDR3nt: TGTGCCAGCAGCTTACGGACAGGAGGGTGGACCGGGGAGCTGTTTTTT

j_gene: TRBJ2-7
d_gene: TRBD1
v_gene: TRBV7-9
len: 15
abundance: many
CDR3aa: CASSSLRDRAYEQYF
CDR3nt: TGTGCCAGCAGCTCCCTCCGGGACAGAGCCTACGAGCAGTACTTC

j_gene: TRBJ2-5
d_gene: .
v_gene: TRBV3-1
len: 15
abundance: .
CDR3aa: CASSHRGSWQETQYF
CDR3nt: TGTGCCAGCAGCCACCGGGGAAGTTGGCAAGAGACCCAGTACTTC

j_gene: TRBJ1-1
d_gene: TRBD1
v_gene: TRBV5-1
len: 16
abundance: many
CDR3aa: CASSPTQTGMNTEAFF
CDR3nt: TGCGCCAGCAGCCCCACCCAGACAGGGATGAACACTGAAGCTTTCTTT

j_gene: TRBJ1-2
d_gene: .
v_gene: TRBV6-6
len: 13
abundance: many
CDR3aa: CASSYQGRGGYTF
CDR3nt: TGTGCCAGCAGTTACCAGGGGAGGGGTGGCTACACCTTC

j_gene: TRBJ2-1
d_gene: TRBD1
v_gene: TRBV5-1
len: 15
abundance: many
CDR3aa: CASSLAGQGWNEQFF
CDR3nt: TGCGCCAGCAGCTTGGCGGGACAGGGGTGGAATGAGCAGTTCTTC

j_gene: TRBJ2-1
d_gene: .
v_gene: TRBV4-2
len: 12
abundance: few
CDR3aa: CASSFTGNEQFF
CDR3nt: TGTGCCAGCAGCTTCACAGGGAATGAGCAGTTCTTC

j_gene: TRBJ1-6
d_gene: TRBD1
v_gene: TRBV7-9
len: 17
abundance: .
CDR3aa: CASSDDRGSGYNSPLHF
CDR3nt: TGTGCCAGCAGCGATGACAGGGGGTCGGGGTATAATTCACCCCTCCACTTT

j_gene: TRBJ1-1
d_gene: .
v_gene: TRBV7-7
len: 15
abundance: once
CDR3aa: CASSLARGIGTEAFF
CDR3nt: TGTGCTAGCAGCTTAGCGAGAGGAATTGGTACTGAAGCTTTCTTT

j_gene: TRBJ2-2
d_gene: TRBD2
v_gene: TRBV6-5
len: 16
abundance: few
CDR3aa: CASRGLAGENTGELFF
CDR3nt: TGTGCCAGCAGAGGACTAGCGGGAGAAAACACCGGGGAGCTGTTTTTT

j_gene: TRBJ2-3
d_gene: TRBD2
v_gene: TRBV5-1
len: 16
abundance: few
CDR3aa: CASSFTSGGSADTQYF
CDR3nt: TGCGCCAGCAGCTTTACTAGCGGGGGTAGCGCAGATACGCAGTATTTT

j_gene: TRBJ2-7
d_gene: .
v_gene: TRBV10-3
len: 16
abundance: few
CDR3aa: CAISNYQGSSYNEQYF
CDR3nt: TGTGCCATCAGTAACTACCAGGGGAGCTCCTACAATGAGCAGTACTTC

j_gene: TRBJ2-7
d_gene: .
v_gene: TRBV3-1
len: 15
abundance: .
CDR3aa: CASSPAGQAYNEQYF
CDR3nt: TGTGCCAGCAGCCCTGCAGGCCAAGCCTACAATGAGCAGTACTTC

j_gene: TRBJ2-6
d_gene: .
v_gene: TRBV7-2
len: 16
abundance: many
CDR3aa: CASSLMTRSGANVLTF
CDR3nt: TGTGCCAGCAGCTTAATGACGCGCTCTGGGGCCAACGTCCTGACTTTC

j_gene: TRBJ2-4
d_gene: .
v_gene: TRBV9
len: 15
abundance: .
CDR3aa: CASSGGERAKNIQYF
CDR3nt: TGTGCCAGCAGCGGAGGGGAACGGGCCAAAAACATTCAGTACTTC

j_gene: TRBJ2-2
d_gene: TRBD1
v_gene: TRBV7-9
len: 15
abundance: .
CDR3aa: CASSFAGQGSGELFF
CDR3nt: TGTGCCAGCAGCTTCGCGGGACAGGGAAGCGGGGAGCTGTTTTTT

j_gene: TRBJ1-2
d_gene: .
v_gene: TRBV5-1
len: 16
abundance: many
CDR3aa: CASSLESQTDRYGYTF
CDR3nt: TGCGCCAGCAGCTTGGAATCACAAACGGACCGCTATGGCTACACCTTC

j_gene: TRBJ1-1
d_gene: .
v_gene: TRBV5-1
len: 14
abundance: many
CDR3aa: CASSLAGGVTEAFF
CDR3nt: TGCGCCAGCAGCTTGGCCGGAGGAGTGACTGAAGCTTTCTTT

j_gene: TRBJ1-5
d_gene: .
v_gene: TRBV20-1
len: 15
abundance: .
CDR3aa: CSARDRRGDIQPQHF
CDR3nt: TGCAGTGCTAGAGATAGAAGGGGGGATATTCAGCCCCAGCATTTT

j_gene: TRBJ2-2
d_gene: .
v_gene: TRBV5-6
len: 14
abundance: few
CDR3aa: CASSTRTNTGELFF
CDR3nt: TGTGCCAGCAGCACGCGGACAAACACCGGGGAGCTGTTTTTT

j_gene: TRBJ1-2
d_gene: .
v_gene: TRBV6-1
len: 15
abundance: .
CDR3aa: CASTTSGTTIYGYTF
CDR3nt: TGTGCCAGCACCACCTCCGGGACAACAATCTATGGCTACACCTTC

j_gene: TRBJ1-2
d_gene: TRBD1
v_gene: TRBV18
len: 16
abundance: .
CDR3aa: CASSPSGTAAYYGYTF
CDR3nt: TGTGCCAGCTCACCGTCGGGGACAGCTGCTTACTATGGCTACACCTTC

j_gene: TRBJ1-2
d_gene: .
v_gene: TRBV3-1
len: 15
abundance: .
CDR3aa: CASSQDRGFGLGYTF
CDR3nt: TGTGCCAGCAGCCAAGATCGAGGGTTCGGACTTGGCTACACCTTC

j_gene: TRBJ2-1
d_gene: TRBD2
v_gene: TRBV20-1
len: 20
abundance: .
CDR3aa: CSARGLWGTSRKSSYNEQFF
CDR3nt: TGCAGCGCTAGAGGTCTCTGGGGGACTAGCCGAAAAAGCTCCTACAATGAGCAGTTCTTC

j_gene: TRBJ1-4
d_gene: .
v_gene: TRBV20-1
len: 14
abundance: many
CDR3aa: CSARRGTTNEKLFF
CDR3nt: TGCAGTGCTAGGCGAGGGACAACTAATGAAAAACTGTTTTTT

j_gene: TRBJ1-2
d_gene: .
v_gene: TRBV2
len: 15
abundance: many
CDR3aa: CASSYDFRTEYGYTF
CDR3nt: TGTGCCAGCAGTTACGATTTCCGCACAGAATATGGCTACACCTTC

j_gene: TRBJ2-5
d_gene: TRBD2
v_gene: TRBV5-1
len: 16
abundance: .
CDR3aa: CASSLRTSGSGETQYF
CDR3nt: TGCGCCAGCAGCTTGCGGACTAGCGGGAGCGGAGAGACCCAGTACTTC

j_gene: TRBJ2-1
d_gene: TRBD2
v_gene: TRBV4-2
len: 15
abundance: many
CDR3aa: CASSQVSSGYNEQFF
CDR3nt: TGTGCCAGCAGCCAAGTCTCTAGCGGTTACAATGAGCAGTTCTTC

j_gene: TRBJ1-6
d_gene: .
v_gene: TRBV5-1
len: 14
abundance: .
CDR3aa: CASSHGSYNSPLHF
CDR3nt: TGCGCCAGCAGCCACGGAAGTTATAATTCACCCCTCCACTTT

j_gene: TRBJ2-1
d_gene: .
v_gene: TRBV12-3/TRBV12-4
len: 14
abundance: many
CDR3aa: CASSLTRQHNEQFF
CDR3nt: TGTGCCAGCAGCCTCACGAGACAGCACAATGAGCAGTTCTTC

j_gene: TRBJ2-7
d_gene: .
v_gene: TRBV5-1
len: 16
abundance: .
CDR3aa: CASSLAFGDSNYEQYF
CDR3nt: TGCGCCAGCAGCTTGGCCTTTGGAGACTCCAACTACGAGCAGTACTTC

j_gene: TRBJ2-5
d_gene: .
v_gene: TRBV7-8
len: 14
abundance: few
CDR3aa: CASSLPTSTETQYF
CDR3nt: TGTGCCAGCAGCTTACCCACTAGCACGGAGACCCAGTACTTC

j_gene: TRBJ2-5
d_gene: TRBD2
v_gene: TRBV7-9
len: 19
abundance: .
CDR3aa: CASSLHGRGLRGDQETQYF
CDR3nt: TGTGCCAGCAGCTTACACGGCCGTGGACTTCGGGGGGACCAAGAGACCCAGTACTTC

j_gene: TRBJ1-1
d_gene: .
v_gene: TRBV5-1
len: 16
abundance: many
CDR3aa: CASSLGLGQGNTEAFF
CDR3nt: TGCGCCAGCAGCTTGGGTCTAGGACAAGGGAACACTGAAGCTTTCTTT

j_gene: TRBJ1-6
d_gene: .
v_gene: TRBV7-6
len: 14
abundance: many
CDR3aa: CASSNRDGNSPLHF
CDR3nt: TGTGCCAGCAGCAACCGGGACGGCAATTCACCCCTCCACTTT

j_gene: TRBJ2-3
d_gene: .
v_gene: TRBV25-1
len: 14
abundance: many
CDR3aa: CASSETGPTDTQYF
CDR3nt: TGTGCCAGCAGTGAAACAGGTCCCACAGATACGCAGTATTTT

j_gene: TRBJ1-5
d_gene: .
v_gene: TRBV28
len: 12
abundance: few
CDR3aa: CASISGNQPQHF
CDR3nt: TGTGCCAGCATAAGTGGCAATCAGCCCCAGCATTTT

j_gene: TRBJ1-1
d_gene: .
v_gene: TRBV10-3
len: 16
abundance: .
CDR3aa: CAISEPQGPGNTEAFF
CDR3nt: TGTGCCATCAGTGAGCCCCAGGGTCCAGGGAACACTGAAGCTTTCTTT

j_gene: TRBJ1-4
d_gene: .
v_gene: TRBV10-3
len: 13
abundance: few
CDR3aa: CAIKAGDNEKLFF
CDR3nt: TGTGCCATCAAGGCAGGGGATAATGAAAAACTGTTTTTT

j_gene: TRBJ2-5
d_gene: .
v_gene: TRBV7-8
len: 14
abundance: .
CDR3aa: CASSSTEDQETQYF
CDR3nt: TGTGCCAGCAGTTCTACAGAGGATCAAGAGACCCAGTACTTC

j_gene: TRBJ1-6
d_gene: .
v_gene: TRBV9
len: 15
abundance: many
CDR3aa: CASSLSPGDNSPLHF
CDR3nt: TGTGCCAGCAGCCTCTCTCCAGGCGATAATTCACCCCTCCACTTT